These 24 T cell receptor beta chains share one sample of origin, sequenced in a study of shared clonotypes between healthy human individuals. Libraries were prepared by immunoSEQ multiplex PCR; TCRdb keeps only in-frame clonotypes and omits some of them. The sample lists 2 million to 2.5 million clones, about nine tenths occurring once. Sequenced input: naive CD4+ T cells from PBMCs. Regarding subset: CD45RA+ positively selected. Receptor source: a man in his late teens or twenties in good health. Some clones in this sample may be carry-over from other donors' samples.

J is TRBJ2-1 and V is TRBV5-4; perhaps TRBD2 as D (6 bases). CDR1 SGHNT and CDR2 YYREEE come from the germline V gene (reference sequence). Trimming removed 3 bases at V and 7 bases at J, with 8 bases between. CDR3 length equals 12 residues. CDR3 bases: TGTGCCAGCAGCTCGGGGGTAAATGAGCAGTTCTTC. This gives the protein CASSSGVNEQFF.

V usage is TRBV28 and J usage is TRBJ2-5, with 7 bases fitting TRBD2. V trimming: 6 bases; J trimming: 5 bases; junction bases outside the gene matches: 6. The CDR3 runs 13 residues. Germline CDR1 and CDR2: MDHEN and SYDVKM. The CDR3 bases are TGTGCCAGCAGACCGACTAGCCTGGAGACCCAGTACTTC. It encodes CASRPTSLETQYF.

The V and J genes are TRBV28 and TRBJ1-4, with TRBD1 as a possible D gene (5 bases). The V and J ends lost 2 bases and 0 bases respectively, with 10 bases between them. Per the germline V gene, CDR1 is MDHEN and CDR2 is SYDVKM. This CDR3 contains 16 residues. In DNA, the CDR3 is TGTGCCAGCAGTTTAGCCGCGACAGCAACTAATGAAAAACTGTTTTTT. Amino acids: CASSLAATATNEKLFF.

In DNA form, the CDR3 reads TGCGCCAGCAGCGCCGTTGGGGCAGATACGCAGTATTTT. Amino acids: CASSAVGADTQYF. This sequence joins TRBV5-1 and TRBJ2-3; D not resolved. The V end was cut by 4 bases, the J end by 4 bases, with 10 bases between. CDR1 SGHRS and CDR2 YFSETQ come from the germline V gene. The CDR3 extends over 13 amino acids.

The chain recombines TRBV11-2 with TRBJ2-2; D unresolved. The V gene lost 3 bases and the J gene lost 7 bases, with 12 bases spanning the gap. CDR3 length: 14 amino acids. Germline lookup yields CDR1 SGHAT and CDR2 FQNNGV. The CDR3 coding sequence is TGTGCCAGCAGCTTCCTAAGGCCTGGCGGGGAGCTGTTTTTT. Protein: CASSFLRPGGELFF.

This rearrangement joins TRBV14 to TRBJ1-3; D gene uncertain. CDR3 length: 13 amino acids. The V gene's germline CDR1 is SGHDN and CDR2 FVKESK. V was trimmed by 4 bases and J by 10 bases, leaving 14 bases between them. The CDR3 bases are TGTGCCAGCAGCCCCCGGACCCTCGGGACCATATATTTT. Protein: CASSPRTLGTIYF.

The CDR3 loop reads CASSDRVDEQFF. The CDR3 DNA reads TGTGCCAGCAGTGATAGGGTCGATGAGCAGTTCTTC. The rearrangement joins TRBV25-1 to TRBJ2-1; D is uncertain. Germline lookup yields CDR1 MGHDK and CDR2 SYGVNS. Trimming left V 3 bases short and J 8 bases short, with 8 bases between. This CDR3 is built from 12 residues.

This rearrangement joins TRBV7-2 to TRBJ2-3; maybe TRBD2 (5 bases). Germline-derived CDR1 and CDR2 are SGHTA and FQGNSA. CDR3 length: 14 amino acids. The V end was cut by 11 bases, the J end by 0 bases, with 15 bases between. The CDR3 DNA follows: TGTGCCCTAGAGGGCAGTCCTAGCACAGATACGCAGTATTTT. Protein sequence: CALEGSPSTDTQYF.

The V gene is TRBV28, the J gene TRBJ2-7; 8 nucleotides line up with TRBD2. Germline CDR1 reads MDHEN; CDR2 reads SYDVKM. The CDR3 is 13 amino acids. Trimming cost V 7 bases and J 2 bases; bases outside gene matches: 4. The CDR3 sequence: CASTAGGPYEQYF. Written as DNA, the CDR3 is TGTGCCAGCACGGCGGGGGGCCCCTACGAGCAGTACTTC.

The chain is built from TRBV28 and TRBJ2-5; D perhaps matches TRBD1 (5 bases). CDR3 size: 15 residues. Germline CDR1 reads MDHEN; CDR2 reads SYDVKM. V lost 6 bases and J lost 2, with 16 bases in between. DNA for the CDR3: TGTGCCAGCAGCCCAACAGGTGGTGGGCAAGAGACCCAGTACTTC. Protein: CASSPTGGGQETQYF.

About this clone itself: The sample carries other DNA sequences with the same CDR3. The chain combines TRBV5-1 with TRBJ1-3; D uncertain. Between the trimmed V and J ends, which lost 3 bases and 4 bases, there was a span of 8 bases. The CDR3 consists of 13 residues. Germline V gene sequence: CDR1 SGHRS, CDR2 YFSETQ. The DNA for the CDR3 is TGCGCCAGCAGCTCGGGATCAGGAAACACCATATATTTT. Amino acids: CASSSGSGNTIYF.

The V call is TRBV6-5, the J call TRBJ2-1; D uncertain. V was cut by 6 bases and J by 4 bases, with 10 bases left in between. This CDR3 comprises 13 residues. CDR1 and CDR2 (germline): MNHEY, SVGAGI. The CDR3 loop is CASRRTEYNEQFF. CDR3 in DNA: TGTGCCAGCAGGAGAACAGAGTACAATGAGCAGTTCTTC.

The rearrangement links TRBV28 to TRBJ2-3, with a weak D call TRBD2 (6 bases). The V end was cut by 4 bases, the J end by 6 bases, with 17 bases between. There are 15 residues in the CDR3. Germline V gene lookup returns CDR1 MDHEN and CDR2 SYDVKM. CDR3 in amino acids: CASSSGTSGRDTQYF. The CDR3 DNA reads TGTGCCAGCAGTTCCGGGACTTCGGGTCGGGATACGCAGTATTTT.

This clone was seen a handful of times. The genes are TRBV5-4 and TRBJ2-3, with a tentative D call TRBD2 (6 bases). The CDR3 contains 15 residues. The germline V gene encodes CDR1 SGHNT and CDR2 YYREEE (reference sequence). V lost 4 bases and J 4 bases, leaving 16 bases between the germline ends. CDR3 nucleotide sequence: TGTGCCAGCAGCCAAGGGACTTTGGCAGCAGATACGCAGTATTTT. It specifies CASSQGTLAADTQYF.

CDR3 nucleotide sequence: TGCGCCAGCAGCTTGGCCCGTGCTGGGGAGTACACTGAAGCTTTCTTT. It is translated as CASSLARAGEYTEAFF. The chain combines TRBV5-1 with TRBJ1-1, with D unclear. CDR3 length: 16 residues. Trimming removed 0 bases at V and 3 bases at J, with 15 bases between. The germline V gene encodes CDR1 SGHRS and CDR2 YFSETQ.

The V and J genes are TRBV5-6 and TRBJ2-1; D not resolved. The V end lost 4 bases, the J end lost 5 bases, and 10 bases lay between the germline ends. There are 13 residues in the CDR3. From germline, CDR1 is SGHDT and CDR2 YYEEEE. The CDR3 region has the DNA TGTGCCAGCAGCCCCCTTGGGGACAATGAGCAGTTCTTC. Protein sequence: CASSPLGDNEQFF.

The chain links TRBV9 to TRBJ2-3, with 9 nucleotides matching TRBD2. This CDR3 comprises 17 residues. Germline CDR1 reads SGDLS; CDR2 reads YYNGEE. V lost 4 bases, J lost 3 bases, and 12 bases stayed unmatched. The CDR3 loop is CASSRTSDPELTDTQYF. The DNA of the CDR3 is TGTGCCAGCAGCCGGACTAGCGATCCGGAGTTGACAGATACGCAGTATTTT.

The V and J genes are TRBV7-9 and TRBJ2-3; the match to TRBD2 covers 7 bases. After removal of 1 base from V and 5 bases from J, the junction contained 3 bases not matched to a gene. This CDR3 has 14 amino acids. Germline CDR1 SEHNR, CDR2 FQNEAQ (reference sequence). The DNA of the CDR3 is TGTGCCAGCAGCTTAGGTGGGGGGGGAGATACGCAGTATTTT. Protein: CASSLGGGGDTQYF.

The CDR3 loop reads CSVGTVHTGELFF. The CDR3 DNA reads as TGCAGCGTTGGGACAGTTCACACCGGGGAGCTGTTTTTT. This chain links TRBV29-1 with TRBJ2-2; tentatively, D is TRBD1 (6 bases). Trimming pared 4 bases from V and 3 bases from J, leaving 9 bases between. The CDR3 has 13 residues. CDR1 is SQVTM, CDR2 ANQGSEA, per germline.

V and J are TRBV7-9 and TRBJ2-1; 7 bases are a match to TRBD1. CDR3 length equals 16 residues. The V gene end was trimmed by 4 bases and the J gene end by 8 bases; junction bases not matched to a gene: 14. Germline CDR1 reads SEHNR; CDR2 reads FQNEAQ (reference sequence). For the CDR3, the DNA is TGTGCCAGCAGCTCCCCTTCCGGGACAGCGGCGGATGAGCAGTTCTTC. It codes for CASSSPSGTAADEQFF.

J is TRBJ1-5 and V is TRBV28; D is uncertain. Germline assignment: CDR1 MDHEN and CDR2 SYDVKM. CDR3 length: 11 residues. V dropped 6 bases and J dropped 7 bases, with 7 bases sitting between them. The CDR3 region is CASSTGQPQHF. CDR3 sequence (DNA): TGTGCCAGCAGCACGGGCCAGCCCCAGCATTTT. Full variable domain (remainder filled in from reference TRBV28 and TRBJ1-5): DVKVTQSSRYLVKRTGEKVFLECVQDMDHENMFWYRQDPGLGLRLIYFSYDVKMKEKGDIPEGYSVSREKKERFSLILESASTNQTSMYLCASSTGQPQHFGDGTRLSIL.

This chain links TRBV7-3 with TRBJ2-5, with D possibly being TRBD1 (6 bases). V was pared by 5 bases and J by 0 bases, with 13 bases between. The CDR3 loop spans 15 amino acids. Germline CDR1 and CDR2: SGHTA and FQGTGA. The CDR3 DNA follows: TGTGCCAGCAGCAGAGGGGGACACTACCAAGAGACCCAGTACTTC. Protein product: CASSRGGHYQETQYF.

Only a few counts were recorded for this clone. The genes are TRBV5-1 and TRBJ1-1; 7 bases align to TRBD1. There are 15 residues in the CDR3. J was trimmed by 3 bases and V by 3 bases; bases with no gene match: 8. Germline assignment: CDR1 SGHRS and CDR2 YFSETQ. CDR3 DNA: TGCGCCAGCAGCTCGCTGACAGGGACACACACTGAAGCTTTCTTT. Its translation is CASSSLTGTHTEAFF.

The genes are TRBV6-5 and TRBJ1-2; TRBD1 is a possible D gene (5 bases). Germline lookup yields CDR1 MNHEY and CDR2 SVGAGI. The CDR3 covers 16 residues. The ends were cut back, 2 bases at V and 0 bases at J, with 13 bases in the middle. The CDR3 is CASSYRGLDSNYGYTF. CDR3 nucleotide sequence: TGTGCCAGCAGTTACAGGGGCTTAGACTCTAACTATGGCTACACCTTC.